This is a list of T cell receptor beta chains from one sample in a study of beta chain features in type 1 diabetes. Sequencing was performed with immunoSEQ multiplex PCR; in TCRdb, only in-frame clones are kept and a portion is missing. Here the sample spans around 320,000 clones, 14% being singletons. Material: central memory CD4+ T cells from blood. The receptors stem from a man aged 25-40 years in good health. Each CDR3 is given with its conserved first and last residue. Each record gives: CDR3 protein, CDR3 DNA, V gene, J gene, D gene, clone size. A D gene is named only where the DNA matches it firmly. Only some rows state a clone size, as once, few, many or a class for expanded clones.

CASSFGNEAFF	TGTGCCAGCAGCTTCGGGAATGAAGCTTTCTTT	TRBV7-2	TRBJ1-1	-	-
CASSEYGQGSGNTIYF	TGTGCCAGCAGTGAATACGGACAGGGGTCTGGAAACACCATATATTTT	TRBV6-1	TRBJ1-3	TRBD1	-
CASSPARQETQYF	TGTGCCAGCAGCCCCGCTAGACAAGAGACCCAGTACTTC	TRBV7-2	TRBJ2-5	-	-
CASSLLVNFYEQYF	TGTGCCAGCAGTTTATTAGTCAACTTCTACGAGCAGTACTTC	TRBV27	TRBJ2-7	-	few
CAWSRGRTGANVLTF	TGTGCCTGGAGTCGGGGGAGGACTGGGGCCAATGTCCTGACTTTC	TRBV30	TRBJ2-6	-	-
CASSAQEDSPLHF	TGTGCCAGCAGCGCCCAGGAGGATTCACCCCTCCACTTT	TRBV21-1	TRBJ1-6	-	many
CSVENPRGGTEAFF	TGCAGCGTTGAAAACCCCCGCGGAGGAACTGAAGCTTTCTTT	TRBV29-1	TRBJ1-1	-	-
CASSRTGTLNYEQYF	TGTGCCAGCTCCCGCACCGGGACTCTGAACTACGAGCAGTACTTC	TRBV18	TRBJ2-7	-	-
CASSSKGFRDNEQFF	TGCGCCAGCAGCTCAAAGGGGTTCAGGGACAATGAGCAGTTCTTC	TRBV5-4	TRBJ2-1	-	-
CASSTRLAGAQYTDTQYF	TGTGCCAGCAGCACCAGACTAGCGGGGGCACAATACACAGATACGCAGTATTTT	TRBV7-7	TRBJ2-3	TRBD2	-
CASSLMGRGTDTQYF	TGTGCCAGCAGCTTAATGGGCAGAGGCACAGATACGCAGTATTTT	TRBV7-6	TRBJ2-3	-	-
CASSLSPGTNPAETQYF	TGTGCCAGCAGCTTATCCCCCGGGACTAATCCTGCGGAGACCCAGTACTTC	TRBV11-2	TRBJ2-5	TRBD2	-
CASSVSPGTDTQYF	TGTGCCAGCAGCGTATCCCCCGGCACAGATACGCAGTATTTT	TRBV9	TRBJ2-3	-	once
CASSELGGTDTQYF	TGTGCCAGCAGTGAATTGGGTGGCACAGATACGCAGTATTTT	TRBV6-1	TRBJ2-3	-	-
CASRIPGLSYYGYTF	TGTGCCAGTAGGATTCCGGGACTTTCTTACTATGGCTACACCTTC	TRBV19	TRBJ1-2	-	few
CASSREGVFSYEQYF	TGTGCCAGCAGTCGGGAAGGGGTCTTCTCGTACGAGCAGTACTTC	TRBV6-5	TRBJ2-7	-	few
CASSVAPGQGGYEQYF	TGTGCCAGCAGCGTAGCCCCCGGACAGGGGGGCTACGAGCAGTACTTC	TRBV9	TRBJ2-7	TRBD1	-
CASSHQGPRGYEQYF	TGTGCCAGCAGCCACCAAGGACCCCGCGGCTACGAGCAGTACTTC	TRBV5-4	TRBJ2-7	-	-
CASIGLGLLNTGELFF	TGTGCCAGCATCGGCTTGGGACTATTGAACACCGGGGAGCTGTTTTTT	TRBV7-8	TRBJ2-2	TRBD2	-
CASRRTGTGGGEQYF	TGTGCCAGCAGGCGAACCGGGACAGGGGGTGGCGAGCAGTACTTC	TRBV14	TRBJ2-7	TRBD1	-
CARSSGTSSYEQYF	TGTGCCAGGAGCAGCGGGACAAGTTCCTACGAGCAGTACTTC	TRBV2	TRBJ2-7	-	many
CASSQEGYGYTF	TGCGCCAGCAGCCAAGAGGGATATGGCTACACCTTC	TRBV4-1	TRBJ1-2	-	-
CASSITATGNSPLHF	TGTGCCAGTAGTATTACAGCAACGGGGAATTCACCCCTCCACTTT	TRBV19	TRBJ1-6	-	-
CSAKGREDSYNEQFF	TGCAGCGCAAAGGGGCGGGAGGACTCCTACAATGAGCAGTTCTTC	TRBV29-1	TRBJ2-1	TRBD2	few
CASSGRREGYEQYF	TGTGCCAGCAGTGGTCGACGGGAAGGTTACGAGCAGTACTTC	TRBV2	TRBJ2-7	-	few
CASSFRGGRGEQFF	TGTGCCAGCAGCTTCCGGGGGGGCCGCGGTGAGCAGTTCTTC	TRBV11-3	TRBJ2-1	TRBD2	-
CASSLQGRANEKLFF	TGTGCCAGCAGCTTACAGGGGAGGGCTAATGAAAAACTGTTTTTT	TRBV5-4	TRBJ1-4	TRBD1	-
CATSRALNGELFF	TGTGCCACCAGCAGAGCCCTAAACGGGGAGCTGTTTTTT	TRBV15	TRBJ2-2	-	few
CASSVGSPGRGEKLFF	TGTGCCAGCAGCGTAGGTTCGCCGGGTAGGGGCGAAAAACTGTTTTTT	TRBV9	TRBJ1-4	-	-
CASSITGGWDTGELFF	TGTGCCAGTAGTATTACAGGGGGCTGGGACACCGGGGAGCTGTTTTTT	TRBV19	TRBJ2-2	TRBD1	few
CASSLSAQGAGETQYF	TGTGCCAGCAGTTTATCCGCGCAGGGGGCGGGGGAGACCCAGTACTTC	TRBV28	TRBJ2-5	TRBD1	many
CASSLGWTRQETQYF	TGTGCCAGCAGCTTAGGATGGACAAGACAAGAGACCCAGTACTTC	TRBV7-8	TRBJ2-5	-	-
CASSSARDTDTQYF	TGTGCCAGCAGCTCCGCTAGGGACACAGATACGCAGTATTTT	TRBV7-2	TRBJ2-3	-	-
CASSPPGMRGWLMQFF	TGTGCCAGCTCACCACCGGGTATGCGGGGCTGGCTGATGCAGTTCTTC	TRBV18	TRBJ2-1	-	few
CASSQRAGDNEQFF	TGTGCCAGCAGCCAGAGAGCAGGAGACAATGAGCAGTTCTTC	TRBV9	TRBJ2-1	-	-
CASSNDGSSYNEQFF	TGTGCCAGCAGCAACGACGGGAGCTCCTACAATGAGCAGTTCTTC	TRBV9	TRBJ2-1	-	-
CASSPKGPVLAYEQYF	TGCGCCAGCAGCCCCAAGGGGCCTGTATTAGCCTACGAGCAGTACTTC	TRBV4-1	TRBJ2-7	-	few
CASSEGKGDGYTF	TGTGCCAGCAGTGAAGGAAAGGGGGATGGCTACACCTTC	TRBV6-1	TRBJ1-2	-	-
CASSSGLASHEQFF	TGTGCCAGCAGTTCGGGACTAGCGTCTCATGAGCAGTTCTTC	TRBV27	TRBJ2-1	TRBD2	-
CASRRLQGTYNEQFF	TGTGCCAGCAGGAGATTACAGGGCACCTACAATGAGCAGTTCTTC	TRBV2	TRBJ2-1	-	-
CASSAGWNEQYF	TGTGCCAGTAGTGCGGGGTGGAACGAGCAGTACTTC	TRBV19	TRBJ2-7	-	-
CATTRDPQGNYGYTF	TGTGCCACCACTAGAGACCCCCAGGGGAACTATGGCTACACCTTC	TRBV15	TRBJ1-2	-	-
CASSESTIRGVYGYTF	TGTGCCAGCAGTGAGTCAACAATCCGGGGAGTCTATGGCTACACCTTC	TRBV25-1	TRBJ1-2	-	-
CASSLVGTYEQYF	TGTGCCAGCAGCTTAGTCGGAACCTACGAGCAGTACTTC	TRBV7-8	TRBJ2-7	-	-
CASATDTQYF	TGTGCCAGCGCCACAGATACGCAGTATTTT	TRBV7-9	TRBJ2-3	-	many
CASSIFFSTGELFF	TGTGCCAGTAGTATATTCTTTTCCACCGGGGAGCTGTTTTTT	TRBV19	TRBJ2-2	-	few
CASSLDARTSGRYNEQFF	TGTGCCAGCAGCTTAGACGCTCGGACTAGCGGGAGATACAATGAGCAGTTCTTC	TRBV11-1	TRBJ2-1	TRBD2	-
CASSFADRGINEQFF	TGTGCCAGCAGCTTCGCGGACAGGGGAATAAATGAGCAGTTCTTC	TRBV7-8	TRBJ2-1	TRBD1	many
CASSFGLPLLYEGYTF	TGCGCCAGCAGCTTCGGACTTCCCCTGCTATATGAAGGCTACACCTTC	TRBV5-1	TRBJ1-2	-	-
CASSVGVTSEYNEQFF	TGTGCCAGCAGCGTAGGGGTGACTAGCGAATACAATGAGCAGTTCTTC	TRBV9	TRBJ2-1	TRBD2	-
CASSQPPRANEKLFF	TGCGCCAGCAGCCAACCGCCTCGAGCTAATGAAAAACTGTTTTTT	TRBV4-1	TRBJ1-4	-	many
CASSGWRGRLNEQFF	TGTGCCAGCAGTGGCTGGCGGGGACGATTAAATGAGCAGTTCTTC	TRBV7-7	TRBJ2-1	-	-
CASSEAGGRTDTQYF	TGTGCCAGCAGTGAAGCGGGAGGGCGCACAGATACGCAGTATTTT	TRBV2	TRBJ2-3	TRBD2	few